This TCR beta chain was captured by sequencing in a study of blood T cell repertoires in COVID-19. Germline-derived CDR1 and CDR2 are SGHTA and FQGNSA. The V and J ends lost 4 bases and 4 bases respectively, with 14 bases between them. The CDR3 runs 14 residues. Only in-frame clones appear in the TCRdb table, and some are missing; sequencing was by immunoSEQ multiplex PCR. Of some 110,000 clones in the sample, about 74% are singletons; the top ten hold 6.2%. Sequences were obtained from peripheral blood. This rearrangement joins TRBV7-2 to TRBJ2-7; a possible D gene is TRBD1 (6 bases). The sequence came from a man between 65 and 80 years old with acute or convalescent COVID-19. CDR3 loop: CASSSRQVPYEQYF. CDR3 DNA sequence: TGTGCCAGCAGCTCCCGACAGGTGCCTTACGAGCAGTACTTC.